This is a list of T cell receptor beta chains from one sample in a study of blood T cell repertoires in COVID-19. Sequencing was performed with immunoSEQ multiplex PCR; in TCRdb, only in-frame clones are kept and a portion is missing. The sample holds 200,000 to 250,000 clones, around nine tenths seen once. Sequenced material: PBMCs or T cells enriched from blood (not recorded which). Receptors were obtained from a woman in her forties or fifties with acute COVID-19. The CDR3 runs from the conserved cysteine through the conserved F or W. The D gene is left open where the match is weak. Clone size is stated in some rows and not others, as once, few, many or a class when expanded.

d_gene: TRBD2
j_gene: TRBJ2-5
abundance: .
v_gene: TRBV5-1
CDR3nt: TGCGCCAGCAGCTCGGGACTAGCGGGAGGGAAAGAGACCCAGTACTTC
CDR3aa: CASSSGLAGGKETQYF

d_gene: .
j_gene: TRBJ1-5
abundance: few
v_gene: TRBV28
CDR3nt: TGTGCCAGCAGTTTTGTTTCAGGCAGTTCTCAGCCCCAGCATTTT
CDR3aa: CASSFVSGSSQPQHF

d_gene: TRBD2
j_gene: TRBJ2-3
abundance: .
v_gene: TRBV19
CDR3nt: TGTGCCAGTAGGTCGGGACTAGCGGGCTACACAGATACGCAGTATTTT
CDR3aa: CASRSGLAGYTDTQYF

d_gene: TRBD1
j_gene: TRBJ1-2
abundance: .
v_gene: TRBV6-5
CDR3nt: TGTGCCAGCAGAGGGACAGGGTTCTATGGCTACACCTTC
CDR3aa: CASRGTGFYGYTF

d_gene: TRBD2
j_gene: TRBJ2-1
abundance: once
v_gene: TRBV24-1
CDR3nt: TGTGCCACCAGTGATTTGCGGACTAGCGGGAGCTCTTACAATGAGCAGTTCTTC
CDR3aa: CATSDLRTSGSSYNEQFF

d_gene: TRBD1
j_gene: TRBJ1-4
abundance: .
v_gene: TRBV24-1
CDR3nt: TGTGCCACCAGTGACCCCACAGGGGGGGATGAAAAACTGTTTTTT
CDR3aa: CATSDPTGGDEKLFF

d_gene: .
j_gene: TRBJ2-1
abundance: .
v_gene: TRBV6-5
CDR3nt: TGTGCCAGCAGCGGAGGAGGGGCCGTCGGAGATGAGCAGTTCTTC
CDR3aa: CASSGGGAVGDEQFF

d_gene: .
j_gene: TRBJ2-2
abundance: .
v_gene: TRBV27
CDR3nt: TGTGCCAGCAGCCTAAGAGACGGGGAGCTGTTTTTT
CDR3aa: CASSLRDGELFF

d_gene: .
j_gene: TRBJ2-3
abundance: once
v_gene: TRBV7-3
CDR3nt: TGTGCCAGCAGCTTATTCGGGGGCACAGATACGCAGTATTTT
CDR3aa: CASSLFGGTDTQYF

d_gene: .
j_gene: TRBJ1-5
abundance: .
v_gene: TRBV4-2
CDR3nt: TGTGCCAGCAGCCCGTCGGGTAATGGCAATCAGCCCCAGCATTTT
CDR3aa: CASSPSGNGNQPQHF

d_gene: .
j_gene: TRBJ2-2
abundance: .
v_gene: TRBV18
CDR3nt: TGTGCCAGCCCTACAACCTCAGCGTTTAACACCGGGGAGCTGTTTTTT
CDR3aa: CASPTTSAFNTGELFF

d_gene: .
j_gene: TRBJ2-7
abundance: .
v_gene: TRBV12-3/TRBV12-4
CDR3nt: TGTGCCAGCAGGTTGACAGGTTCCTACGAGCAGTACTTC
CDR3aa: CASRLTGSYEQYF

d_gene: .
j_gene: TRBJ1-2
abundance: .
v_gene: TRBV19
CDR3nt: TGTGCCAGTAGTATAAGGCGGCAGACCTATGGCTACACCTTC
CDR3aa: CASSIRRQTYGYTF

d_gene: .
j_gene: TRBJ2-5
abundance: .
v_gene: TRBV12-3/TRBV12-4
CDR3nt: TGTGCCAGCAGTTTAGTTAGGAGGGAGACCCAGTACTTC
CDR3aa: CASSLVRRETQYF

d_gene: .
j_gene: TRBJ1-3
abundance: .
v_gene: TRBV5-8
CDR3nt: TGTGCCAGCAGCGCCCTAGCGACCCGATCTGGAAACACCATATATTTT
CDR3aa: CASSALATRSGNTIYF

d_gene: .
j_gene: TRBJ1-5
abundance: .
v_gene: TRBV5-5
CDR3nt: TGTGCCAGCAGCGTAGGGGTGTCGGCGGATCAGCCCCAGCATTTT
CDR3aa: CASSVGVSADQPQHF

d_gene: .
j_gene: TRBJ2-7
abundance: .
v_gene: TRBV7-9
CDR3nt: TGTGCCAGCAGCGAGGACTACTGGCAGTACTTC
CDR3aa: CASSEDYWQYF

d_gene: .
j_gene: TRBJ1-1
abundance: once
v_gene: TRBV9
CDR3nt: TGTGCCAGCAGCGTAACCCCAATCCGACAGGTTTTGGACACTGAAGCTTTCTTT
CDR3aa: CASSVTPIRQVLDTEAFF

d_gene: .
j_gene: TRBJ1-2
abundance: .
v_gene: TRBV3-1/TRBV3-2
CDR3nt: TGTGCCAGCAGCCAAGGGACAGCCTATGGCTACACCTTC
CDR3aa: CASSQGTAYGYTF

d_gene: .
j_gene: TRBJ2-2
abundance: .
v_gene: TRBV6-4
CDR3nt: TGTGCCAGCAGTGACTCCGGGAGAATCTCCGGGGAGCTGTTTTTT
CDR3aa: CASSDSGRISGELFF

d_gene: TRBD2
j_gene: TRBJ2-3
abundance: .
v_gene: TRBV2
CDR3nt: TGTGCCAGCAGGGAGCGGGAGAGGGATACGCAGTATTTT
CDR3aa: CASRERERDTQYF

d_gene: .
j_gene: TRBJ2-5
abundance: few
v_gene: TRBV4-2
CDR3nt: TGTGCCAGCAGCCAAGAAAGGGGGCAAGAGACCCAGTACTTC
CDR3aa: CASSQERGQETQYF

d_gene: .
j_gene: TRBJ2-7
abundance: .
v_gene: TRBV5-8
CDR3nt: TGTGCCAGCAGCTATCAGGAAGTCTACGAGCAGTACTTC
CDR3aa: CASSYQEVYEQYF

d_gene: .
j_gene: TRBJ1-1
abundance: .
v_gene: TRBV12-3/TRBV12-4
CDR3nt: TGTGCCAGCAGTTTAGGGACAATTCCTGAAGCTTTCTTT
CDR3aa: CASSLGTIPEAFF

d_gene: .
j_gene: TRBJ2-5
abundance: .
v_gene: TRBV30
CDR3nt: TGTGCCTGGAGTTCCCCGGTCGGAGGGCCGGGGACCCAGTACTTC
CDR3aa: CAWSSPVGGPGTQYF

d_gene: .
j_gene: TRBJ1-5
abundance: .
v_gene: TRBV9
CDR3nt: TGTGCCAGCAGCGTAGGGGGGGGCTACCAGCCCCAGCATTTT
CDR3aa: CASSVGGGYQPQHF

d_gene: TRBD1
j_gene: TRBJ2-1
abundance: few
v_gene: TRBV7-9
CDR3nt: TGTGCCAGCAGCCCACCGGGACAGGGGGCTATCCATGAGCAGTTCTTC
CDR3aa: CASSPPGQGAIHEQFF

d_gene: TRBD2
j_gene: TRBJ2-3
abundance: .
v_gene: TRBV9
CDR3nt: TGTGCCAGCAGCACGGGACTAGCGGGCACAGATACGCAGTATTTT
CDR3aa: CASSTGLAGTDTQYF

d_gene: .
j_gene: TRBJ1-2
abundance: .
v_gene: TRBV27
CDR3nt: TGTGCCAGCAGTCCAGATTACAGGGACTATGGCTACACCTTC
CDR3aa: CASSPDYRDYGYTF

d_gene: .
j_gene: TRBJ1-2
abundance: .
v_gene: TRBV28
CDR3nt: TGTGCCAGCAGTCCACAGGGAGCCTATGGCTACACCTTC
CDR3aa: CASSPQGAYGYTF

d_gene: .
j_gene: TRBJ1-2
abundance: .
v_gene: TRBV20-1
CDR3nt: TGCAGTGCTAGCGACAGCCACGGCTACACCTTC
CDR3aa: CSASDSHGYTF

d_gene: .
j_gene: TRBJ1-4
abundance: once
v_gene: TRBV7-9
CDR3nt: TGTGCCAGCAGCTTAGCGCTTAGGGGGGGCGTACCTAATGAAAAACTGTTTTTT
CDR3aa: CASSLALRGGVPNEKLFF

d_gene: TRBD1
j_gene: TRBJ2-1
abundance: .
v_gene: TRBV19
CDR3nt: TGTGCCAGTACCGGGACAGCCTACAATGAGCAGTTCTTC
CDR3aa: CASTGTAYNEQFF

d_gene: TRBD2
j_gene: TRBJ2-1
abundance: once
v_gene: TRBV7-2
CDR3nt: TGTGCCAGCAGCTTAGTAGCGGGAGGGCCCTACAATGAGCAGTTCTTC
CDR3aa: CASSLVAGGPYNEQFF

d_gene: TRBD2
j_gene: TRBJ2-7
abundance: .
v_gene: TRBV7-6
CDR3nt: TGTGCCAGCAGCTTACGTGGGCGGGGAGGGGCCTACGAGCAGTACTTC
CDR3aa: CASSLRGRGGAYEQYF

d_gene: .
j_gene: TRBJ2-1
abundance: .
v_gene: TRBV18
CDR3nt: TGTGCCAGCTCACCATGGGGGCGAGGCGATGAGCAGTTCTTC
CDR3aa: CASSPWGRGDEQFF

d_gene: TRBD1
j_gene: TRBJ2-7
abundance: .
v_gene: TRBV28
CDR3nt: TGTGCCAGCAGTTTAGGTGGGACAGCAAACTACGAGCAGTACTTC
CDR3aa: CASSLGGTANYEQYF

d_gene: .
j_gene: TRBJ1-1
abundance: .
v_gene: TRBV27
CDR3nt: TGTGCCAGCAGTTGGACAGACGGCAGCACTGAAGCTTTCTTT
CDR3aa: CASSWTDGSTEAFF

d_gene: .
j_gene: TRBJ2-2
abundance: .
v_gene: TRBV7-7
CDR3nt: TGTGCCAGCAGCGCTGGGCTTCGGAACACCGGGGAGCTGTTTTTT
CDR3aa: CASSAGLRNTGELFF

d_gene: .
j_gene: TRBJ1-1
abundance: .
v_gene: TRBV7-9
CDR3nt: TGTGCCAGCAGCTTAGCGACAGTGAACACTGAAGCTTTCTTT
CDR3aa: CASSLATVNTEAFF

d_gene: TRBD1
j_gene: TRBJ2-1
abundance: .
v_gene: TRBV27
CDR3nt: TGTGCCAGCAGTTTATCGTTGGGGACAGGGGGTATGAATGAGCAGTTCTTC
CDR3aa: CASSLSLGTGGMNEQFF

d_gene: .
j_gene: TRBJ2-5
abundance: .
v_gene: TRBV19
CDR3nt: TGTGCCAGCCAGTTTGCCCGTGGCAGTCAAGAGACCCAGTACTTC
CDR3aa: CASQFARGSQETQYF

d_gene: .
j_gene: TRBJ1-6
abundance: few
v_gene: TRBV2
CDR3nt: TGTGCCAGCAGGAGGGAGGGCTCCTATAATTCACCCCTCCACTTT
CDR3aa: CASRREGSYNSPLHF

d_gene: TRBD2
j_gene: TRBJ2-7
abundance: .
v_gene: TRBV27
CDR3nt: TGTGCCAGCAGTTGGGGAAGCGGGAGTGCGTCCTACGAGCAGTACTTC
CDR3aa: CASSWGSGSASYEQYF

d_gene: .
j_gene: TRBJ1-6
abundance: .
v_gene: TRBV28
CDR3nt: TGTGCCAGCACCTACATGGACCAAAGCGGGTCACCCCTCCACTTT
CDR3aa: CASTYMDQSGSPLHF